A single sample is the source of the 7 T cell receptor beta chains below, sequenced in a study of T cell repertoires in cytomegalovirus infection. No cognate antigen is known for these TCRs. In TCRdb, the reads were re-called with MiXCR into one record per CDR3 protein. There are approximately 310,000 distinct CDR3 sequences in the sample; 20% to 25% occur only once, and more than 10% lies in the top ten. Material: cultured PBMCs, obtained from culture after CMV antigen stimulation. The receptors come from a human donor in good health (CMV status not recorded). Some clones in this sample may be carry-over from other donors' samples.

The chain combines TRBV5-1 with TRBJ2-1; the match to TRBD1 covers 8 bases. The V and J ends lost 1 base and 12 bases, in that order; junction bases with no gene match: 3. Germline CDR1 SGHRS, CDR2 YFSETQ. This CDR3 is 12 amino acids long. The CDR3 coding sequence is TGCGCCAGCAGCTTGTTGGGGACAGGGCAGTTCTTC. Translated, it gives CASSLLGTGQFF.

The chain combines TRBV28 with TRBJ2-2; 8 bases are shared with TRBD1. The ends lost 3 bases at V and 6 bases at J; junction bases unmatched: 6. The CDR3 loop spans 15 amino acids. Per germline, CDR1 MDHEN and CDR2 SYDVKM. CDR3 DNA sequence: TGTGCCAGCAGTTTTGGCAGGGGGCGGTCCGGGGAGCTGTTTTTT. It is translated as CASSFGRGRSGELFF.

The chain is built from TRBV6-2 or TRBV6-3 and TRBJ2-3, with TRBD2 identical over 13 bases. The V gene end was trimmed by 5 bases and the J gene end by 4 bases; junction bases not matched to a gene: 6. CDR1 and CDR2 from the germline V gene are MNHEY and SVGEGT. This CDR3 has 16 amino acids. CDR3 DNA: TGTGCCAGCAGTGGGACTAGCGGGACGAGGCCAGATACGCAGTATTTT. Amino acid sequence: CASSGTSGTRPDTQYF.

This clonotype appeared many times. In nucleotides, the CDR3 is TGTGCCAGCAGCTTAATGGGACAGAGTTTAGCCAAAAACATTCAGTACTTC. Translation: CASSLMGQSLAKNIQYF. The chain recombines TRBV7-2 with TRBJ2-4, with 7 nucleotides matching TRBD1. Germline-derived CDR1 and CDR2 are SGHTA and FQGNSA. Trimming cost V 2 bases and J 0 bases; bases outside gene matches: 7. This CDR3 spans 17 amino acids.

In its sample, this clonotype was seen many times. For the CDR3, the DNA is TGTGCCACCAGTGACCCCAGAGGGGAGGCCTCCCCCTACAATGAGCAGTTCTTC. This gives the protein CATSDPRGEASPYNEQFF. The chain links TRBV24-1 to TRBJ2-1, with D possibly being TRBD2 (6 bases). Germline values: CDR1 KGHDR, CDR2 SFDVKD. V was pared by 4 bases and J by 2 bases, with 20 bases between. The CDR3 has 18 residues.

V and J are TRBV12-3 or TRBV12-4 and TRBJ2-7; D is unclear. Trimming took off 1 base at V and 6 bases at J, with 10 bases between the two ends. The CDR3 has 13 amino acids. This CDR3 is CASSLGPRGEQYF. The CDR3 bases are TGTGCCAGCAGTTTAGGTCCGCGTGGCGAGCAGTACTTC.

A word on this clonotype: This may arise from a read error, as a much more abundant clone is one base away. The chain carries TRBV7-3 and TRBJ1-1; D remains ambiguous. Germline CDR1 is SGHTA and CDR2 is FQGTGA. The CDR3 runs 14 residues. The CDR3 reads CASNLNPSNTEAFF. CDR3 coding DNA: TGTGCCAGCAACTTAAATCCGTCGAACACTGAAGCTTTCTTT.